The sample holds one count of the clone carrying this TCR beta chain. The antigen remains unidentified. The germline gives CDR1 SGHDT, CDR2 YYEEEE. This CDR3 is built from 16 residues. V lost 4 bases, J lost 0 bases, and 14 bases lay in between. This record belongs to a study of OX40 agonist ivuxolimab in advanced cancers. About the research overall: The dose of intravenous ivuxolimab that patients received every 2 weeks ranged from 0.01 to 10 mg/kg. Cohort: roughly 79% men, mean age around 60, aged about 20 to 79. Broader study findings: Averaged across samples, CD8+ T cells carried more expanded clones than CD4+ did.

Libraries were prepared by immunoSEQ multiplex PCR; TCRdb keeps only in-frame clonotypes and omits some of them. The sample lists 60,000 to 70,000 clones; about 88% were seen once. The sample here was CD4+ or CD8+ T cells sorted from blood, taken in a trial of the OX40 agonist ivuxolimab. The rearrangement links TRBV5-6 to TRBJ2-1; D possibly corresponds to TRBD2 (6 bases). The clonotype originates from an adult with an advanced solid tumor such as melanoma, head and neck, liver or kidney cancer. CDR3 in DNA: TGTGCCAGCAGCCCCCTGGGACTGGCCTCCTACAATGAGCAGTTCTTC. It encodes CASSPLGLASYNEQFF.